These 2 T cell receptor beta chains originate from one sample sequenced in a study of spatial heterogeneity in lung cancer. Study-wide results and limits: The study found that expanded intratumoral alpha and beta TCR counts tracked tumor mutation counts.

TCRdb recomputed calls from the 5' RACE reads with MiXCR, one row per CDR3 protein. The table shows around 5,000 distinct CDR3 sequences, with 6% to 8.5% occurring only once. These receptors have no known antigen. Time point indicated: sample taken at primary tumor resection. The sequencing used lung tumor tissue, collected at surgery. These receptors were obtained from a male donor with early-stage non-small cell lung cancer.

This clonotype rates as medium-sized. The chain links TRBV4-3 to TRBJ1-2; TRBD1 matches at 8 bases. Germline lookup yields CDR1 LGHNA and CDR2 YSLEER. Losses at the gene ends were 0 bases for V and 4 bases for J; bases not matched to a gene: 7. This CDR3 spans 16 amino acids. Here the CDR3 DNA reads TGCGCCAGCAGCCAAGATAGGGGACAGGACTTCTATGGCTACACCTTC. Amino acids: CASSQDRGQDFYGYTF.

In its sample, this clonotype is medium-sized. This rearrangement joins TRBV18 to TRBJ1-1, with TRBD1 matching 8 bases. CDR1 is KGHSH and CDR2 is LQKENI in the germline V gene. Trimming at V came to 6 bases and at J to 6 bases, leaving 9 bases not matched to a gene. The CDR3 contains 14 residues. This CDR3 is CASSTDRVKAEAFF. CDR3 bases: TGTGCCAGCTCGACGGACAGGGTGAAGGCTGAAGCTTTCTTT.